The entry that follows covers one T cell receptor beta chain sequence. Its antigen is not known. Version v3.0 of the immunoSEQ assay ran at survey level. The table came from immunoSEQ multiplex PCR; TCRdb's copy has only in-frame clones and leaves some out. The table records tens of thousands of clones, about 95% of them present only once. Trimming stripped 4 bases from V and 0 bases from J, with 37 bases between. Germline CDR1 and CDR2: GTSNPN and SVGIG (reference sequence). This CDR3 is built from 23 residues. This sample stems from a study of long-term antiretroviral therapy in people with HIV. Study results and limitations: Diversity measured after ART increased yet remained under transplant donor controls. Dominance of pre-ART expanded clones persisted, fluctuating and often declining after ART.

Cryopreserved PBMC samples of roughly 0.9-10 million cells were used for DNA extraction. The specimen was unsorted PBMCs, collected approximately 6.3 years after starting antiretroviral therapy. The genes are TRBV30 and TRBJ1-5; D unclear. The origin of this receptor is a man aged 25 to 40 with HIV. CDR3 residues: CAWIDPPRGPCRPPPYSNQPQHF. The CDR3 bases are TGTGCCTGGATTGACCCGCCGCGCGGACCCTGCCGACCACCCCCGTATAGCAATCAGCCCCAGCATTTT.